The 24 T cell receptor beta chains presented below share a single source sample, sequenced in a study of OX40 agonist ivuxolimab in advanced cancers. Sequencing was performed with immunoSEQ multiplex PCR; in TCRdb, only in-frame clones are kept and a portion is missing. The profile shows tens of thousands of clones, approximately 80% of them singletons. The sample in question was CD4+ or CD8+ T cells sorted from blood, obtained in a trial of the OX40 agonist ivuxolimab. The source of these receptors is an adult with an advanced solid tumor such as melanoma, head and neck, liver or kidney cancer.

This chain links TRBV5-1 with TRBJ2-1; tentatively, D is TRBD2 (6 bases). V was clipped by 2 bases and J by 1 base, with 13 bases between them. CDR1 and CDR2 from the germline V gene are SGHRS and YFSETQ. This CDR3 is built from 16 residues. The CDR3 here is CASSFGGRVSYNEQFF. CDR3 DNA sequence: TGCGCCAGCAGCTTCGGAGGGCGCGTGTCCTACAATGAGCAGTTCTTC.

A few counts support this clone. The rearrangement links TRBV11-3 to TRBJ2-1; unclear D gene. Germline CDR1 SGHNT, CDR2 YENEEA. V lost 2 bases and J 7 bases, leaving 6 bases between the germline ends. This CDR3 comprises 12 residues. The CDR3 reads CASSLQGNEQFF. Written as DNA, the CDR3 is TGTGCCAGCAGCTTACAAGGGAATGAGCAGTTCTTC.

The chain recombines TRBV10-3 with TRBJ2-5; 9 positions match TRBD1. The ends lost 10 bases at V and 2 bases at J; junction bases unmatched: 2. CDR1 and CDR2 (germline): ENHRY, SYGVKD. This CDR3 is 12 amino acids long. Here the CDR3 DNA reads TGTGCCACCGGGACAGGGCAAGAGACCCAGTACTTC. It specifies CATGTGQETQYF.

DNA of the CDR3: TGTGCCAGCAGTGAACAGGGAGGTGGCTACACCTTC. Its translation: CASSEQGGGYTF. The V call is TRBV6-1, the J call TRBJ1-2; D possibly corresponds to TRBD1 (5 bases). Germline CDR1 and CDR2: MNHNS and SASEGT. The CDR3 covers 12 residues. Trimming stripped 2 bases from V and 7 bases from J, with 8 bases between.

This chain joins TRBV13 and TRBJ2-3, with D tentatively TRBD2 (6 bases). V was cut by 2 bases and J by 2 bases, with 14 bases left in between. The CDR3 length is 16 residues. Germline V lookup: CDR1 PRHDT, CDR2 FYEKMQ (reference sequence). The CDR3, as DNA: TGTGCCAGCAGCTTACAATTAGCGGAGATCACAGATACGCAGTATTTT. Amino acid sequence: CASSLQLAEITDTQYF. Together with reference TRBV13 and TRBJ2-3, the CDR3 gives the full variable domain: AAGVIQSPRHLIKEKRETATLKCYPIPRHDTVYWYQQGPGQDPQFLISFYEKMQSDKGSIPDRFSAQQFSDYHSELNMSSLELGDSALYFCASSLQLAEITDTQYFGPGTRLTVL.

V gene TRBV10-3 combines with J gene TRBJ1-1, with 9 positions matching TRBD1. The V and J ends lost 10 bases and 4 bases, in that order; junction bases with no gene match: 13. Germline CDR1 is ENHRY and CDR2 is SYGVKD. The CDR3 loop spans 15 amino acids. The CDR3 here is CATTQGAMGSTEAFF. The CDR3 region has the DNA TGTGCCACGACACAGGGGGCGATGGGTAGCACTGAAGCTTTCTTT.

The chain carries TRBV7-9 and TRBJ2-5, with 9 bases lining up with TRBD1. The CDR3 loop spans 15 amino acids. Per the germline V gene, CDR1 is SEHNR and CDR2 is FQNEAQ (reference sequence). With V trimmed by 3 bases and J by 4 bases, 6 bases remained unmatched. The CDR3 DNA follows: TGTGCCAGCAGCTTCTGGACAGGGGAGGGAGAGACCCAGTACTTC. This gives the protein CASSFWTGEGETQYF.

V gene TRBV4-2 combines with J gene TRBJ1-4; perhaps TRBD1 as D (5 bases). From germline, CDR1 is LGHNA and CDR2 YNFKEQ. The CDR3 loop spans 16 amino acids. Between the trimmed V and J ends, which lost 0 bases and 5 bases, there was a span of 13 bases. The CDR3 region has the DNA TGTGCCAGCAGCCAAGAACGGGGCCGGGCGAATGAAAAACTGTTTTTT. Its translation: CASSQERGRANEKLFF.

A remark on this clone: An end of the junction does not agree with germline; a read error may underlie this. The chain links TRBV23-1 to TRBJ1-4; D is ambiguous. TRBV23-1 is placed among ORFs of uncertain function. The CDR3 runs to 9 residues. CDR3 sequence reads: CASSQSGLF. The CDR3 coding sequence is TGCGCCAGCAGTCAATCCGGACTCTTT.

This clone has only a few counts. V is TRBV20-1 and J is TRBJ1-1; 9 bases are shared with TRBD1. The V gene end was trimmed by 5 bases and the J gene end by 12 bases; junction bases not matched to a gene: 4. CDR1 DFQATT and CDR2 SNEGSKA come from the germline V gene (reference sequence). The CDR3 extends over 10 amino acids. CDR3 in DNA: TGCAGTGCTCGGGACAGGGATACTTTCTTT. It yields the protein CSARDRDTFF.

J is TRBJ2-7 and V is TRBV28; D is undetermined. Germline V lookup: CDR1 MDHEN, CDR2 SYDVKM. V shed 6 bases and J shed 3 bases, with 9 bases lying between them. The CDR3 sequence is 12 residues long. This CDR3 reads CASSLYSYEQYF. CDR3 bases: TGTGCCAGCAGCTTGTACAGCTACGAGCAGTACTTC.

This clone was seen a handful of times. The chain combines TRBV5-6 with TRBJ2-3; maybe TRBD2 (6 bases). From germline, CDR1 is SGHDT and CDR2 YYEEEE. CDR3 size: 14 residues. With 0 bases removed from V and 2 bases from J, the gap between germline ends came to 7 bases. The CDR3 is CASSLGLVTDTQYF. The CDR3 DNA reads TGTGCCAGCAGCTTGGGACTAGTCACAGATACGCAGTATTTT.

The V and J genes are TRBV11-3 and TRBJ2-1; no clear D gene. The CDR3 covers 14 residues. Germline V gene data show CDR1 as SGHNT and CDR2 as YENEEA. V was shortened by 3 bases and J by 0 bases, with 6 bases between the two germline ends. Written as DNA, the CDR3 is TGTGCCAGCAGCTTCTCGAGCTCCTACAATGAGCAGTTCTTC. This gives the protein CASSFSSSYNEQFF.

V usage is TRBV6-5 and J usage is TRBJ1-2; TRBD1 is a possible D gene (5 bases). Germline CDR1 and CDR2: MNHEY and SVGAGI. This CDR3 spans 15 amino acids. V was shortened by 0 bases and J by 6 bases, with 14 bases between the two germline ends. CDR3 residues: CASSYSPGQGHGYTF. In nucleotides, the CDR3 is TGTGCCAGCAGTTACTCGCCAGGCCAGGGACATGGCTACACCTTC.

This clone is a singleton in its sample. V gene TRBV5-1 combines with J gene TRBJ2-1; 11 bases agree with TRBD2. V was pared by 4 bases and J by 4 bases, with 4 bases of the junction left unmatched. Per germline, CDR1 SGHRS and CDR2 YFSETQ. CDR3 length: 15 amino acids. The CDR3 loop is CASSQGLAEYNEQFF. The CDR3 DNA follows: TGCGCCAGCAGCCAGGGACTAGCGGAGTACAATGAGCAGTTCTTC.

This clone is a singleton in its sample. J is TRBJ2-5 and V is TRBV6-6; D possibly corresponds to TRBD2 (5 bases). Trimming took off 4 bases at V and 6 bases at J, with 18 bases between the two ends. Germline values: CDR1 MNHNY, CDR2 SVGAGI (reference sequence). This CDR3 comprises 15 residues. The CDR3 bases are TGTGCCAGCAGTTTGTCCCGTAGCGCCAAAAAGACCCAGTACTTC. Amino acid sequence: CASSLSRSAKKTQYF.

The J gene is TRBJ2-3, the V gene TRBV27, with D unclear. This CDR3 is 16 amino acids long. Germline V lookup: CDR1 MNHEY, CDR2 SMNVEV (reference sequence). Deletions cut 5 bases from V and 2 bases from J, with 17 bases between. This CDR3 reads CASSPPQTSNTDTQYF. CDR3 nucleotides: TGTGCCAGCAGTCCTCCACAGACAAGTAACACAGATACGCAGTATTTT.

J is TRBJ2-1 and V is TRBV4-1, with 11 bases matching TRBD2. Trimming removed 2 bases from V and 8 bases from J; junction bases left unmatched: 8. Per germline, CDR1 MGHRA and CDR2 YSYEKL. The CDR3 runs 16 residues. As DNA, the CDR3 is TGCGCCAGCAGCCAACCTACTAGCGGGAGCTTCCATGAGCAGTTCTTC. Its protein is CASSQPTSGSFHEQFF.

This chain connects TRBV6-5 to TRBJ1-2; D is unresolved. The germline gives CDR1 MNHEY, CDR2 SVGAGI. V lost 5 bases, J lost 5 bases, and 12 bases lay in between. The CDR3 is made up of 13 amino acids. The CDR3 sequence: CASSPRLFYGYTF. The CDR3 coding sequence is TGTGCCAGCAGTCCACGTCTATTTTATGGCTACACCTTC.

V gene TRBV6-1 combines with J gene TRBJ2-1, with D perhaps TRBD2 (7 bases). The CDR3 contains 14 residues. Trimming shortened V by 10 bases and J by 8 bases, and 21 bases separated the two germline ends. In germline, CDR1 is MNHNS, CDR2 SASEGT. CDR3 residues: CATTGGPAGDEQFF. CDR3 DNA sequence: TGTGCCACCACCGGGGGGCCCGCCGGGGATGAGCAGTTCTTC.

This clone is a singleton in its sample. The chain recombines TRBV5-1 with TRBJ1-4; a possible D gene is TRBD1 (5 bases). The germline V gene encodes CDR1 SGHRS and CDR2 YFSETQ. The CDR3 spans 15 residues. The germline V and J ends were trimmed by 0 bases and 6 bases, with 12 bases remaining between them. For the CDR3, the DNA is TGCGCCAGCAGCTTGGTAGGGGCAGTGGATGAAAAACTGTTTTTT. Translating it yields CASSLVGAVDEKLFF. The entire variable domain, with the rest obtained from reference TRBV5-1 and TRBJ1-4, is as follows: KAGVTQTPRYLIKTRGQQVTLSCSPISGHRSVSWYQQTPGQGLQFLFEYFSETQRNKGNFPGRFSGRQFSNSRSEMNVSTLELGDSALYLCASSLVGAVDEKLFFGSGTQLSVL.

This rearrangement joins TRBV21-1 to TRBJ2-7; the table assigns TRBD1, which was not confirmed against the DNA. TRBV21-1 is a recognized pseudogene. The CDR3 runs 11 residues. CDR3 DNA: TGTGCCAGCATAGGACAGGGGGAGCAGTACTTC. This translates into CASIGQGEQYF.

This chain connects TRBV19 to TRBJ1-2; perhaps TRBD1 as D (6 bases). The CDR3 sequence is 15 residues long. CDR1 and CDR2 (germline): LNHDA, SQIVND (reference sequence). V shed 4 bases and J shed 0 bases, with 12 bases lying between them. The CDR3 DNA reads TGTGCCAGTAGTACAAGACAGGACGCTAACTATGGCTACACCTTC. Its protein is CASSTRQDANYGYTF.

The chain recombines TRBV4-1 with TRBJ1-4, with D possibly being TRBD1 (6 bases). This CDR3 has 17 amino acids. Per the germline V gene, CDR1 is MGHRA and CDR2 is YSYEKL. The ends were cut back, 6 bases at V and 11 bases at J, with 28 bases in the middle. CDR3 sequence reads: CASSQTQGGPFLAKLFF. The CDR3 coding sequence is TGCGCCAGCAGTCAGACCCAAGGGGGGCCTTTTTTGGCCAAACTGTTTTTT.